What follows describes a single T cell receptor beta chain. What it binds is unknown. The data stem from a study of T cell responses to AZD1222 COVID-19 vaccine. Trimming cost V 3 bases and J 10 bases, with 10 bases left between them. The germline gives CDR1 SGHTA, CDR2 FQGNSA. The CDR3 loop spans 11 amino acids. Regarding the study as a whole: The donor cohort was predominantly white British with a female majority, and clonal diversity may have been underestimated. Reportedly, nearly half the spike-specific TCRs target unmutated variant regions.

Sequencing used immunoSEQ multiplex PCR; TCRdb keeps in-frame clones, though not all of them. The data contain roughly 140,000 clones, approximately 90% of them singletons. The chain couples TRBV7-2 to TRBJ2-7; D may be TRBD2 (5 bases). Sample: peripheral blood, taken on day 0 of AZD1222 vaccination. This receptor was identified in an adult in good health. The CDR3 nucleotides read TGTGCCAGCAGCTTTGGAGCGGACCAGTACTTC. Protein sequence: CASSFGADQYF. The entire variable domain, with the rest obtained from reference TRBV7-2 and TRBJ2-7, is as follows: GAGVSQSPSNKVTEKGKDVELRCDPISGHTALYWYRQSLGQGLEFLIYFQGNSAPDKSGLPSDRFSAERTGGSVSTLTIQRTQQEDSAVYLCASSFGADQYFGPGTRLTVT.